This record concerns one TCR beta chain sequence. Authors' analysis steps: Cell counts per sample came from amplifying reference gene primers. The method was immunoSEQ multiplex PCR; TCRdb's version includes in-frame clones alone and lacks a portion of them. The V and J calls and clone size were taken over from that table, and D and trimming were inferred from the DNA. Among about 64,000 clones, around nine tenths were seen once, and the ten largest hold 3.9%. This specimen comes from a study of blood T cell repertoires in COVID-19. Study in general: There were acute and convalescent COVID-19 samples, and they came from the United States, Italy and Spain. PBMCs, B-cell-depleted T cells, or T cells provided the cDNA or gDNA that made up the material.

Germline V gene data show CDR1 as KGHDR and CDR2 as SFDVKD. The CDR3 contains 15 residues. Trimming removed 3 bases at V and 1 base at J, with 11 bases between. The chain carries TRBV24-1 and TRBJ2-5; tentative D call: TRBD2 (6 bases). Sequenced: peripheral blood. The source of this sequence is a man between 65 and 85 years old with acute or convalescent COVID-19. The CDR3 nucleotides read TGTGCCACCAGTGATAGTTCGCGGGGCCAAGAGACCCAGTACTTC. It codes for CATSDSSRGQETQYF.